These 17 T cell receptor beta chains were all obtained from the same sample, sequenced in a study of shared clonotypes between healthy human individuals. Positively selected for CCR7, the CD45RO-negative cells used as naive CD8 cells excluded terminally differentiated effector memory CD45RA+ cells. Profiled with immunoSEQ multiplex PCR; TCRdb holds only in-frame clones, not every one. The sample lists some 580,000 clones; nearly 98% were seen once. The sample taken for sequencing was naive CD8+ T cells sorted from blood. The receptors derive from a man aged 25 to 40 in good health.

The chain couples TRBV4-2 to TRBJ2-2; unclear D gene. Germline V gives CDR1 LGHNA, CDR2 YNFKEQ. This CDR3 comprises 14 residues. The V end was cut by 0 bases, the J end by 8 bases, with 10 bases between. DNA of the CDR3: TGTGCCAGCAGCCAAGATTTTGGGCTGGGGGAGCTGTTTTTT. This codes for CASSQDFGLGELFF.

This clone appeared a single time. This chain joins TRBV14 and TRBJ2-1, with 13 bases aligning to TRBD2. From germline, CDR1 is SGHDN and CDR2 FVKESK. Trimming removed 4 bases from V and 0 bases from J; junction bases left unmatched: 3. This CDR3 comprises 17 residues. The CDR3 protein is CASSPRTSGSSYNEQFF. CDR3 coding DNA: TGTGCCAGCAGCCCTCGGACTAGCGGGAGCTCCTACAATGAGCAGTTCTTC.

The chain combines TRBV5-4 with TRBJ2-3; 8 bases are shared with TRBD2. V lost 6 bases and J lost 0; bases outside the gene matches: 18. The CDR3 consists of 19 residues. Germline-derived CDR1 and CDR2 are SGHNT and YYREEE (reference sequence). The chain's CDR3 is CASTQDVSGMRASTDTQYF. In DNA form, the CDR3 reads TGTGCCAGCACCCAGGATGTTAGCGGGATGCGCGCTAGCACAGATACGCAGTATTTT.

The gene calls are TRBV5-1 and TRBJ2-1, with TRBD1 as a possible D gene (6 bases). This CDR3 contains 16 residues. Between the trimmed V and J ends, which lost 0 bases and 0 bases, there was a span of 10 bases. Germline loops: CDR1 SGHRS, CDR2 YFSETQ. Here the CDR3 reads CASSLVGRGSYNEQFF. CDR3 nucleotides: TGCGCCAGCAGCTTGGTGGGCAGGGGCTCCTACAATGAGCAGTTCTTC.

The rearrangement joins TRBV7-2 to TRBJ2-7; 7 bases line up with TRBD2. Germline V lookup: CDR1 SGHTA, CDR2 FQGNSA. The J segment lost 9 bases and the V segment lost 1 base, leaving 15 bases of the junction unmatched. The CDR3 runs 16 residues. The CDR3 loop reads CASSLDPAGSLRGQYF. DNA of the CDR3: TGTGCCAGCAGCTTAGATCCAGCGGGATCCCTACGAGGGCAGTACTTC.

This clone was found once. This chain connects TRBV11-2 to TRBJ2-1; 8 bases agree with TRBD2. CDR1 and CDR2 (germline): SGHAT, FQNNGV. The V gene end was trimmed by 1 base and the J gene end by 4 bases; junction bases not matched to a gene: 3. The CDR3 is 15 amino acids. CDR3 bases: TGTGCCAGCAGCTTAGGTCCTAGCGGGTACAATGAGCAGTTCTTC. Translation gives CASSLGPSGYNEQFF.

This chain connects TRBV5-1 to TRBJ1-1; D not certain. Germline V gene data show CDR1 as SGHRS and CDR2 as YFSETQ. V lost 5 bases and J lost 0, with 11 bases in between. The CDR3 consists of 14 residues. CDR3 loop: CASRGGFMNTEAFF. CDR3 in DNA: TGCGCCAGCAGAGGAGGGTTCATGAACACTGAAGCTTTCTTT.

In nucleotides, the CDR3 is TGCAGCGTTGTATCTGGAACTAGCGGTATCAATGAGCAGTTCTTC. Translating gives CSVVSGTSGINEQFF. The rearrangement joins TRBV29-1 to TRBJ2-1; 8 bases map to TRBD2. This CDR3 contains 15 residues. Per the germline V gene, CDR1 is SQVTM and CDR2 is ANQGSEA. J lost 6 bases, V lost 4 bases, and 11 bases had no gene match.

The chain links TRBV7-8 to TRBJ1-2; D call uncertain. Trimming cost V 4 bases and J 7 bases, with 16 bases left between them. Germline assignment: CDR1 SGHVS and CDR2 FQNEAQ. CDR3 size: 14 residues. Here the CDR3 DNA reads TGTGCCAGCAGCTCGACGGACGAGACGGTTGGCTACACCTTC. This codes for CASSSTDETVGYTF.

This clone was picked up one time. V gene TRBV6-5 combines with J gene TRBJ2-7; D is undetermined. This CDR3 comprises 14 residues. V was cut by 6 bases and J by 3 bases, with 15 bases left in between. Germline V gene lookup returns CDR1 MNHEY and CDR2 SVGAGI. CDR3 region: CASRDLRRYYEQYF. The CDR3, as DNA: TGTGCCAGCAGGGACCTCCGACGGTACTACGAGCAGTACTTC.

The chain couples TRBV7-9 to TRBJ1-2, with a tentative D call TRBD1 (5 bases). Trimming stripped 4 bases from V and 8 bases from J, with 17 bases between. The CDR3 spans 14 residues. CDR1 and CDR2 from the germline V gene are SEHNR and FQNEAQ (reference sequence). The CDR3 region has the DNA TGTGCCAGCAGCTCAGAGGTCGACAGTGGCGGCTACACCTTC. This codes for CASSSEVDSGGYTF.

V usage is TRBV27 and J usage is TRBJ2-7, with 11 bases identical to TRBD2. CDR3 length: 15 amino acids. V trimming: 5 bases; J trimming: 3 bases; junction bases outside the gene matches: 6. The germline CDR1 and CDR2 sequences are MNHEY and SMNVEV (reference sequence). CDR3 coding DNA: TGTGCCAGCAGTAAAACGACTAGCGGGATCTACGAGCAGTACTTC. It translates to CASSKTTSGIYEQYF.

The rearrangement joins TRBV27 to TRBJ2-1, with D perhaps TRBD2 (6 bases). CDR1 is MNHEY and CDR2 is SMNVEV in the germline V gene (reference sequence). V was shortened by 5 bases and J by 0 bases, with 14 bases between the two germline ends. The CDR3 totals 16 residues. Here the CDR3 DNA reads TGTGCCAGCAGTCTGGGACTCCCCCTCTCCTACAATGAGCAGTTCTTC. The encoded protein is CASSLGLPLSYNEQFF.

The chain employs TRBV7-9 and TRBJ2-7, with TRBD1 matching 7 bases. V lost 5 bases to trimming and J lost 3 bases; unmatched junction nucleotides: 10. CDR3 length: 15 residues. Germline V gene lookup returns CDR1 SEHNR and CDR2 FQNEAQ (reference sequence). CDR3 DNA sequence: TGTGCCAGCAGCCCTACTACGACAGGGTACTACGAGCAGTACTTC. Its translation: CASSPTTTGYYEQYF.

This CDR3 reads CASSLVWGGETQYF. CDR3 sequence (DNA): TGTGCCAGCAGCTTAGTTTGGGGGGGGGAGACCCAGTACTTC. The chain is built from TRBV7-8 and TRBJ2-5; 7 nucleotides align to TRBD2. The CDR3 runs 14 residues. Germline V CDR1 and CDR2: SGHVS, FQNEAQ. The V and J ends lost 1 base and 5 bases, in that order; junction bases with no gene match: 4.

The V and J genes are TRBV7-6 and TRBJ2-2; 13 bases match TRBD2. The V gene end was trimmed by 3 bases and the J gene end by 0 bases; junction bases not matched to a gene: 7. This CDR3 comprises 19 residues. Germline lookup yields CDR1 SGHVS and CDR2 FNYEAQ. CDR3 nucleotide sequence: TGTGCCAGCAGCTTCGGGACTAGCGGGGCCCTAGCGAACACCGGGGAGCTGTTTTTT. Translation gives CASSFGTSGALANTGELFF. The full variable domain, completed using reference TRBV7-6 and TRBJ2-2, is GAGVSQSPRYKVTKRGQDVALRCDPISGHVSLYWYRQALGQGPEFLTYFNYEAQQDKSGLPNDRFSAERPEGSISTLTIQRTEQRDSAMYRCASSFGTSGALANTGELFFGEGSRLTVL.

This chain joins TRBV6-1 and TRBJ2-3; 11 bases agree with TRBD2. The V and J ends lost 2 bases and 3 bases, in that order; junction bases with no gene match: 7. Germline V CDR1 and CDR2: MNHNS, SASEGT. The CDR3 runs to 17 residues. The CDR3 sequence: CASSEMGLAADTDTQYF. CDR3 in DNA: TGTGCCAGCAGTGAAATGGGACTAGCGGCAGATACAGATACGCAGTATTTT.